The 5 T cell receptor beta chains below come from one sample, sequenced in a study of CD8+ T cells in alopecia areata. TCR sequencing used cDNA made by reverse transcription of extracted RNA. Repertoires were generated with immunoSEQ multiplex PCR, while TCRdb's copy carries only in-frame clones and drops some. The sample consists of around 120,000 clones, 61% of them appearing once. As to treatment: oral pan-JAK inhibitor, 5-10 mg twice daily. The sequenced sample was CD4+ T cells sorted from blood, obtained at week 4, from a patient treated with tofacitinib. The receptors were sampled from a human donor with alopecia areata.

The chain recombines TRBV6-6 with TRBJ2-5; 9 bases map to TRBD1. Germline V CDR1 and CDR2: MNHNY, SVGAGI (reference sequence). CDR3 length: 16 amino acids. V lost 5 bases and J lost 5; bases outside the gene matches: 12. The CDR3 bases are TGTGCCAGCAGTCACACCCCTCGGACAGGGGAGGAGACCCAGTACTTC. Its protein is CASSHTPRTGEETQYF.

The chain joins TRBV5-6 to TRBJ1-1, with D possibly being TRBD1 (6 bases). V lost 4 bases to trimming and J lost 3 bases, with 13 bases between them. The CDR3 runs to 14 residues. Germline V gene data show CDR1 as SGHDT and CDR2 as YYEEEE. The CDR3 sequence is CASSPTGQDTEAFF. DNA for the CDR3: TGTGCCAGCAGCCCCACAGGGCAGGACACTGAAGCTTTCTTT. Combining the CDR3 with reference TRBV5-6 and TRBJ1-1 gives the whole variable domain DAGVTQSPTHLIKTRGQQVTLRCSPKSGHDTVSWYQQALGQGPQFIFQYYEEEERQRGNFPDRFSGHQFPNYSSELNVNALLLGDSALYLCASSPTGQDTEAFFGQGTRLTVV.

This clone was picked up a small number of times. The rearrangement links TRBV4-2 to TRBJ2-7, with a weak D call TRBD1 (5 bases). V was pared by 0 bases and J by 2 bases, with 11 bases between. The CDR3 has 15 residues. Germline-derived CDR1 and CDR2 are LGHNA and YNFKEQ. The CDR3 DNA is TGTGCCAGCAGCCAAGATCTGACAGTTACCTACGAGCAGTACTTC. It is translated as CASSQDLTVTYEQYF.

CDR3 in DNA: TGTGCCAGCACCTCAGGGGACGACGAGCAGTACTTC. Protein sequence: CASTSGDDEQYF. This sequence joins TRBV28 and TRBJ2-7; a weak D match, TRBD1 (6 bases). CDR3 length: 12 residues. In germline, CDR1 is MDHEN, CDR2 SYDVKM. Trimming pared 7 bases from V and 5 bases from J, leaving 12 bases between.

This clone was found a few times. The V and J genes are TRBV18 and TRBJ2-3, with TRBD2 matching 11 bases. V gave up 6 bases and J gave up 4 bases; unmatched junction bases: 3. The CDR3 covers 14 residues. In germline, CDR1 is KGHSH, CDR2 LQKENI. The CDR3 coding sequence is TGTGCCAGCTCCCCTAGCGGGAGGCCAGATACGCAGTATTTT. Its translation: CASSPSGRPDTQYF.